The rows below give T cell receptor beta chains drawn from one sample of a study of T cell repertoires in cytomegalovirus infection. TCRdb analysed the reads with MiXCR anew, one entry per CDR3 protein. The sample gives 250,000 to 300,000 distinct CDR3 sequences, roughly 9.1% of which show up once; over 13% is in the top ten. Material: PBMCs. Receptors originate from a human donor in good health (CMV status not recorded). Some clones in this sample may be carry-over from other donors' samples. The CDR3 runs from the conserved cysteine through the conserved F or W. The order of the fields is J gene, clone size, D gene, V gene, CDR3 protein, CDR3 DNA. The D gene is left open where the match is weak. Rows may omit the clone size; those that give it use once, few, many or a size class.

TRBJ1-2 | . | TRBD1 | TRBV29-1 | CSVGQGGIDGYTF | TGCAGCGTGGGACAGGGCGGTATAGATGGCTACACCTTC
TRBJ2-4 | . | TRBD2 | TRBV6-2/TRBV6-3 | CASTSSGVENIQYF | TGTGCCAGCACGAGTAGCGGGGTCGAAAACATTCAGTACTTC
TRBJ2-7 | many | TRBD2 | TRBV10-3 | CALLPSLAGVGEQYF | TGTGCCTTGCTTCCCTCACTAGCGGGAGTAGGCGAGCAGTACTTC
TRBJ1-2 | many | . | TRBV7-2 | CASSPSPGHSRDGYTF | TGTGCCAGCAGCCCATCCCCCGGACATTCAAGGGATGGCTACACCTTC
TRBJ2-1 | many | TRBD2 | TRBV20-1 | CSARDRISWTPSGRANNEQFF | TGCAGTGCTAGAGATCGTATATCCTGGACCCCCAGCGGGAGGGCCAACAATGAGCAGTTCTTC
TRBJ2-2 | many | . | TRBV4-2 | CASAGDGMNTGELFF | TGTGCCAGCGCAGGGGACGGTATGAACACCGGGGAGCTGTTTTTT
TRBJ2-1 | medium-sized | . | TRBV7-2 | CASSLALGAQGYNEQFF | TGTGCCAGCAGCTTAGCCCTGGGGGCACAGGGTTACAATGAGCAGTTCTTC
TRBJ2-3 | few | . | TRBV6-2/TRBV6-3 | CASSASYTQYF | TGTGCCAGCAGTGCTTCATATACGCAGTATTTT
TRBJ2-4 | . | . | TRBV7-2 | CASSLDFGQRNIQYF | TGTGCCAGCAGCTTGGACTTTGGACAGAGAAACATTCAGTACTTC
TRBJ2-6 | many | . | TRBV7-2 | CARTVSGANVLTF | TGTGCCAGGACAGTCTCTGGGGCCAACGTCCTGACTTTC
TRBJ2-2 | few | . | TRBV3-1 | CASSHLRPQNTGELFF | TGTGCCAGCAGCCACCTTCGACCGCAGAACACCGGGGAGCTGTTTTTT
TRBJ2-3 | many | . | TRBV7-9 | CASRLARQGGLADTQYF | TGTGCCAGCAGACTAGCCCGACAGGGTGGACTAGCAGATACGCAGTATTTT
TRBJ2-5 | many | TRBD2 | TRBV7-2 | CASSFRSRMSGTETQYF | TGTGCCAGCAGCTTTCGTTCCCGGATGAGCGGGACCGAGACCCAGTACTTC
TRBJ1-2 | few | . | TRBV6-2/TRBV6-3 | CASSSSRLEGYTF | TGTGCCAGCAGTTCAAGCAGGTTGGAGGGCTACACCTTC